This T cell receptor (beta chain) originates from a study of molecular identifiers for immune sequencing clone quantification. Germline CDR1 SGHRS, CDR2 YFSETQ. This CDR3 region has 13 residues. Trimming took 1 base from V and 9 from J; bases not matched to a gene: 6. This clonotype was recorded many times. TCRdb processed the PCR reads anew with MiXCR; each CDR3 protein has one entry. Among 300,000 to 350,000 distinct CDR3 sequences listed, over 20% were seen once. The TCR originated in a human donor in good health. Some libraries in this study had Jurkat cell RNA spiked in. The sequenced sample was naive CD8+ T cells from blood, with Jurkat cell RNA spiked in. As for subset: FACS-sorted CD8+CD4-CCR7+CD45RA+ naive T cells. V and J are TRBV5-1 and TRBJ2-5; 7 nucleotides agree with TRBD1. CDR3 region: CASSLWQGEPQYF. The DNA for the CDR3 is TGCGCCAGCAGCTTGTGGCAGGGGGAACCCCAGTACTTC.